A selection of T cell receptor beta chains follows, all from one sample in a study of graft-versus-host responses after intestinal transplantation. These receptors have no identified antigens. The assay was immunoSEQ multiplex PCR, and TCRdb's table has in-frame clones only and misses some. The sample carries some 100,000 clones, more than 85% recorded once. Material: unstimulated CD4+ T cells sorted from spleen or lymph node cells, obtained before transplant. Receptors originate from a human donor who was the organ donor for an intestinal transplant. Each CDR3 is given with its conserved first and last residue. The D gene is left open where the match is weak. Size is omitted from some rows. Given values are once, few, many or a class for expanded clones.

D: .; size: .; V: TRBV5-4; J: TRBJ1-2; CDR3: CASSLDIYGYTF; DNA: TGTGCCAGCAGCTTGGACATCTATGGCTACACCTTC
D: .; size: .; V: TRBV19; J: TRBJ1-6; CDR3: CASSIPGLTNSPLHF; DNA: TGTGCCAGTAGTATACCGGGACTCACGAATTCACCCCTCCACTTT
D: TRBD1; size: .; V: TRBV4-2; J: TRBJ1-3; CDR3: CASSQGTGGPNTIYF; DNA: TGTGCCAGCAGCCAAGGGACAGGGGGACCAAACACCATATATTTT
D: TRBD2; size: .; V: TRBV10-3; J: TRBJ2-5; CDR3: CAISVAQTSGQETQYF; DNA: TGTGCCATCAGTGTCGCGCAAACTAGCGGACAAGAGACCCAGTACTTC
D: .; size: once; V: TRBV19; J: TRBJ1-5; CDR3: CASSMRGVVGNNQPQHF; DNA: TGTGCCAGTAGTATGAGGGGAGTTGTTGGGAACAATCAGCCCCAGCATTTT
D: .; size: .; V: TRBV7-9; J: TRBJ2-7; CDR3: CASSPGRVYYEQYF; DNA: TGTGCCAGCAGCCCCGGCAGGGTTTACTACGAGCAGTACTTC
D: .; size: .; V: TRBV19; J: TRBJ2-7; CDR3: CASSSPQIREYEQYF; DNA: TGTGCCAGTAGTAGTCCACAGATAAGAGAATACGAGCAGTACTTC
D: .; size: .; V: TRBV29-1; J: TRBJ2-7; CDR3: CSVEKAAGLSSYEQYF; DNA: TGCAGCGTTGAAAAGGCGGCGGGCCTAAGCTCCTACGAGCAGTACTTC
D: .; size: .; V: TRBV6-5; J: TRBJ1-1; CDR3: CASSYSSLNTEAFF; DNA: TGTGCCAGCAGTTACAGTAGCCTTAACACTGAAGCTTTCTTT
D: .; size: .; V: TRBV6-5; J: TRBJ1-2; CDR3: CASSYSPNYGYTF; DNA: TGTGCCAGCAGTTACAGTCCTAACTATGGCTACACCTTC
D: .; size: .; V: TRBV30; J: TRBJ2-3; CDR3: CAWSELSTDTQYF; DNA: TGTGCCTGGAGTGAACTTAGCACAGATACGCAGTATTTT
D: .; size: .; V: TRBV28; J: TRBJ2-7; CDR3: CATRTGGAEQYF; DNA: TGTGCCACCCGAACAGGAGGGGCCGAGCAGTACTTC
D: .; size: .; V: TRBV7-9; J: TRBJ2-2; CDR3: CASSSRLRFQNTGELFF; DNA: TGTGCCAGCAGCTCCCGGTTGCGCTTTCAGAACACCGGGGAGCTGTTTTTT
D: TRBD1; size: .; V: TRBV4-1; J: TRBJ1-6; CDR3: CASSVGQGGTGDSPLHF; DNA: TGCGCCAGCAGTGTCGGACAGGGAGGGACCGGGGATTCACCCCTCCACTTT
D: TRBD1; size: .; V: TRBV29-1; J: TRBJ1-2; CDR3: CSTPDRANYGYTF; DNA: TGCAGCACCCCAGACAGGGCCAACTATGGCTACACCTTC
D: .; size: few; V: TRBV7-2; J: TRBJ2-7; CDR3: CASSLAEGGVYEQYF; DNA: TGTGCCAGCAGCTTAGCCGAGGGGGGTGTATACGAGCAGTACTTC
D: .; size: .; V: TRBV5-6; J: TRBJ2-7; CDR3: CASSLIELTNEQYF; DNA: TGTGCCAGCAGCTTAATCGAGTTAACCAACGAGCAGTACTTC
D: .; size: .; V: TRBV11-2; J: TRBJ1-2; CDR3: CASSFRAGDGYTF; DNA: TGTGCCAGCAGCTTCCGGGCCGGGGATGGCTACACCTTC
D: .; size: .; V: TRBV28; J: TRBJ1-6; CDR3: CASSSTSVSLHF; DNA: TGTGCCAGCAGTTCCACTTCCGTGTCCCTCCACTTT
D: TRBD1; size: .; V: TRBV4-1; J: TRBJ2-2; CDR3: CASSDRGRVTGELFF; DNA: TGCGCCAGCAGCGACAGGGGCAGAGTCACCGGGGAGCTGTTTTTT
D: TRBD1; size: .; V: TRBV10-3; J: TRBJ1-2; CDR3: CAITLDRSNYGYTF; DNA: TGTGCCATCACCTTGGACAGGTCTAACTATGGCTACACCTTC
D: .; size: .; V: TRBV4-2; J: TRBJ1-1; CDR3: CASSAPGSNTEAFF; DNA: TGTGCCAGCAGCGCACCGGGAAGTAACACTGAAGCTTTCTTT
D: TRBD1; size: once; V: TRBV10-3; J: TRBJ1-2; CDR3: CAIMDRGYADGYTF; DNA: TGTGCCATTATGGACAGGGGCTATGCGGATGGCTACACCTTC